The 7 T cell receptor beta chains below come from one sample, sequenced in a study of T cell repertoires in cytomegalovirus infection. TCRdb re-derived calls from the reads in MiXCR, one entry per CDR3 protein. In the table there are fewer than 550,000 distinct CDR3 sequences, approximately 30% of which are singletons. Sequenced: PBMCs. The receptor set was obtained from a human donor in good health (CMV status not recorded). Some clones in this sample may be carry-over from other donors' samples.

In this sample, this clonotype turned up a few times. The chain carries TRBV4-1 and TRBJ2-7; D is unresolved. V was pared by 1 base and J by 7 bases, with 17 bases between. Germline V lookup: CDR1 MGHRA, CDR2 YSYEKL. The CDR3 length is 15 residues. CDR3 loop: CASSQVDGVPSEQYF. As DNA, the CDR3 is TGCGCCAGCAGCCAAGTGGATGGTGTTCCCTCTGAGCAGTACTTC.

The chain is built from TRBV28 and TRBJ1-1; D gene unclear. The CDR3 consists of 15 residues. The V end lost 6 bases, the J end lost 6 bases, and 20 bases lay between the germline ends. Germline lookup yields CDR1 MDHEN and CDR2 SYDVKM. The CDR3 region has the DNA TGTGCCAGCAGCCCGATGGCGGCCTGGGCCGCTGAAGCTTTCTTT. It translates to CASSPMAAWAAEAFF.

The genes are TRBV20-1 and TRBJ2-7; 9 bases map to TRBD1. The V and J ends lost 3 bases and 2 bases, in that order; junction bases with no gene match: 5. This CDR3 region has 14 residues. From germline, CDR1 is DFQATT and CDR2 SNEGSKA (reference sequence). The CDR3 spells CSASVDRGAYEQYF. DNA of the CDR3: TGCAGTGCTAGTGTGGACAGGGGAGCCTACGAGCAGTACTTC.

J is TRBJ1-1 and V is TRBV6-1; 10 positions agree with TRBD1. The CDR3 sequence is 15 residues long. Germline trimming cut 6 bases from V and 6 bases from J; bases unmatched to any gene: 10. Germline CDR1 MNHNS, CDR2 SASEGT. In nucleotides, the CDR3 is TGTGCCAGCAGACCTTTGGACAGGGGGGCCCCTGAAGCTTTCTTT. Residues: CASRPLDRGAPEAFF.

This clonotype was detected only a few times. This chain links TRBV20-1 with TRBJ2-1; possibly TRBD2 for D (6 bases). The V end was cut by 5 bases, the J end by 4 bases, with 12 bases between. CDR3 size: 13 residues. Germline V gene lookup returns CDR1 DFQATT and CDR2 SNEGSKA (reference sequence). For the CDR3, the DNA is TGCAGTGCTCCACGGAGGGGATACAATGAGCAGTTCTTC. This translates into CSAPRRGYNEQFF.

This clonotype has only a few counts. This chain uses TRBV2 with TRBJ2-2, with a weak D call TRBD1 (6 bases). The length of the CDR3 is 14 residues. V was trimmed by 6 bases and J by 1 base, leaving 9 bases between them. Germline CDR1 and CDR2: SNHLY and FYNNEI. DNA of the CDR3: TGTGCCAGCAGGAGGGACATGAACACCGGGGAGCTGTTTTTT. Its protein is CASRRDMNTGELFF.

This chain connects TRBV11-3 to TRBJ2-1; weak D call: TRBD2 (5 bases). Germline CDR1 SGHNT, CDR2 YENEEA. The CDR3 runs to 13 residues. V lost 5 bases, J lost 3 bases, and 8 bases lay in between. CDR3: CASSRTSYNEQFF. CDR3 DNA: TGTGCCAGCAGCCGCACTAGCTACAATGAGCAGTTCTTC.